The 26 T cell receptor beta chains reported below all come from one sample, sequenced in a study of OX40 agonist ivuxolimab in advanced cancers. The method was immunoSEQ multiplex PCR; TCRdb's version includes in-frame clones alone and lacks a portion of them. The table includes more than 50,000 clones, around 79% detected once. Here the sequenced sample was CD4+ or CD8+ T cells sorted from blood, taken in a trial of the OX40 agonist ivuxolimab. The receptors originated from an adult with an advanced solid tumor such as melanoma, head and neck, liver or kidney cancer.

The CDR3 loop reads CASSFPGVGQLQETQYF. CDR3 in DNA: TGCGCCAGCAGCTTCCCCGGCGTCGGACAGCTCCAAGAGACCCAGTACTTC. V is TRBV5-1 and J is TRBJ2-5; weak D call: TRBD1 (6 bases). V lost 2 bases, J lost 1 base, and 18 bases lay in between. Per the germline V gene, CDR1 is SGHRS and CDR2 is YFSETQ. The CDR3 is made up of 17 amino acids.

The chain couples TRBV2 to TRBJ2-4; maybe TRBD2 (6 bases). Germline CDR1 and CDR2: SNHLY and FYNNEI. The CDR3 covers 16 residues. The V and J ends lost 2 bases and 2 bases respectively, with 13 bases between them. The CDR3 region has the DNA TGTGCCAGCAGTGAAAGGGGCGGGGATACCAAAAACATTCAGTACTTC. This sequence encodes CASSERGGDTKNIQYF.

This chain joins TRBV6-6 and TRBJ1-2, with D possibly TRBD1 on 5 matching bases. CDR1 and CDR2 from the germline V gene are MNHNY and SVGAGI (reference sequence). Trimming removed 5 bases from V and 5 bases from J, with 18 bases in between. The CDR3 runs to 15 residues. The CDR3 reads CASSDPGTSVYGYTF. The CDR3, as DNA: TGTGCCAGCAGTGACCCCGGGACTTCAGTATATGGCTACACCTTC.

The chain's CDR3 is CASSPYAGHSYEQYF. The CDR3 nucleotides read TGTGCCAGCAGTCCCTATGCGGGCCACTCCTACGAGCAGTACTTC. The rearrangement links TRBV7-2 to TRBJ2-5, with D tentatively TRBD2 (5 bases). The J call is uncertain, as TRBJ2-7 better fits the DNA end. The germline V gene has CDR1 SGHTA and CDR2 FQGNSA. This CDR3 region has 15 residues.

V gene TRBV19 combines with J gene TRBJ1-5, with 7 bases identical to TRBD1. Per the germline V gene, CDR1 is LNHDA and CDR2 is SQIVND (reference sequence). This CDR3 spans 17 amino acids. V lost 6 bases, J lost 4 bases, and 15 bases stayed unmatched. CDR3 nucleotides: TGTGCCAGTAGATTCCTAATAGGGGGCCCAGCGAATCAGCCCCAGCATTTT. Protein sequence: CASRFLIGGPANQPQHF. Full variable domain (missing parts from reference TRBV19 and TRBJ1-5): DGGITQSPKYLFRKEGQNVTLSCEQNLNHDAMYWYRQDPGQGLRLIYYSQIVNDFQKGDIAEGYSVSREKKESFPLTVTSAQKNPTAFYLCASRFLIGGPANQPQHFGDGTRLSIL.

The chain is built from TRBV19 and TRBJ2-5; D gene unclear. Germline assignment: CDR1 LNHDA and CDR2 SQIVND (reference sequence). The CDR3 has 12 amino acids. V gave up 5 bases and J gave up 4 bases, with 8 bases separating them. The chain's CDR3 is CASSGRRETQYF. The CDR3 DNA reads as TGTGCCAGTAGTGGACGGAGAGAGACCCAGTACTTC. The entire variable domain, with the rest obtained from reference TRBV19 and TRBJ2-5, is as follows: DGGITQSPKYLFRKEGQNVTLSCEQNLNHDAMYWYRQDPGQGLRLIYYSQIVNDFQKGDIAEGYSVSREKKESFPLTVTSAQKNPTAFYLCASSGRRETQYFGPGTRLLVL.

This clone was seen only once. This chain links TRBV11-3 with TRBJ1-4, with TRBD1 matching 8 bases. Unmatched junction bases numbered 19, after V lost 5 bases and J lost 8 bases. Germline CDR1 SGHNT, CDR2 YENEEA. The CDR3 runs to 18 residues. The CDR3: CASSRGTGGTSLMEKLFF. The DNA for the CDR3 is TGTGCCAGCAGCCGCGGGACAGGAGGAACATCCCTAATGGAAAAACTGTTTTTT.

The V and J genes are TRBV9 and TRBJ1-5; D gene ambiguous. The germline V gene encodes CDR1 SGDLS and CDR2 YYNGEE. This CDR3 comprises 15 residues. Trimming shortened V by 0 bases and J by 3 bases, and 10 bases separated the two germline ends. CDR3 DNA sequence: TGTGCCAGCAGCGTAGGCGGGAGCTTCAATCAGCCCCAGCATTTT. Protein product: CASSVGGSFNQPQHF. Drawing the rest from reference TRBV9 and TRBJ1-5, the complete variable domain is DSGVTQTPKHLITATGQRVTLRCSPRSGDLSVYWYQQSLDQGLQFLIQYYNGEERAKGNILERFSAQQFPDLHSELNLSSLELGDSALYFCASSVGGSFNQPQHFGDGTRLSIL.

The V call is TRBV5-1, the J call TRBJ2-5; 8 nucleotides agree with TRBD1. This CDR3 has 14 amino acids. J lost 6 bases, V lost 0 bases, and 4 bases had no gene match. Germline assignment: CDR1 SGHRS and CDR2 YFSETQ. The CDR3 here is CASSLETGGKTQYF. The CDR3 DNA sequence: TGCGCCAGCAGCTTGGAAACAGGGGGGAAGACCCAGTACTTC.

As for this clone: Other DNA sequences in this specimen translate into the identical CDR3. This chain connects TRBV5-1 to TRBJ2-7, with unresolved D. CDR3 length equals 16 residues. The V end was cut by 2 bases, the J end by 10 bases, with 25 bases between. In germline, CDR1 is SGHRS, CDR2 YFSETQ. CDR3 sequence: CASSFNGPSSLWEQYF. In nucleotides, the CDR3 is TGCGCCAGCAGCTTCAACGGCCCATCCAGCCTATGGGAACAGTACTTC.

This chain joins TRBV29-1 and TRBJ2-5; D might be TRBD1 (5 bases). The CDR3 length is 12 residues. V lost 4 bases and J lost 2, with 8 bases in between. Germline loops: CDR1 SQVTM, CDR2 ANQGSEA. For the CDR3, the DNA is TGCAGCGTTGTCACAGGACAAGAGACCCAGTACTTC. Translation gives CSVVTGQETQYF.

This chain connects TRBV9 to TRBJ2-6, with D uncertain. V was pared by 2 bases and J by 0 bases, with 6 bases between. This CDR3 spans 15 amino acids. Per the germline V gene, CDR1 is SGDLS and CDR2 is YYNGEE. The CDR3, as DNA: TGTGCCAGCAGCGTCATGAGCTCTGGGGCCAACGTCCTGACTTTC. Protein: CASSVMSSGANVLTF.

The table lists this clone with a few counts. The DNA of the CDR3 is TGTGCCAGCAGTTTGGCCGGGGACAGCCAAACCTACGAGCAGTACTTC. Translated: CASSLAGDSQTYEQYF. The chain uses TRBV28 and TRBJ2-7; 7 bases are a match to TRBD1. V shed 3 bases and J 2 bases; nucleotides not matched to a gene: 10. The CDR3 runs 16 residues. Germline V gives CDR1 MDHEN, CDR2 SYDVKM. Supplemented by reference TRBV28 and TRBJ2-7, the full variable domain reads DVKVTQSSRYLVKRTGEKVFLECVQDMDHENMFWYRQDPGLGLRLIYFSYDVKMKEKGDIPEGYSVSREKKERFSLILESASTNQTSMYLCASSLAGDSQTYEQYFGPGTRLTVT.

This sequence joins TRBV19 and TRBJ2-7; 8 bases agree with TRBD2. Germline trimming cut 5 bases from V and 2 bases from J; bases unmatched to any gene: 8. Germline CDR1 LNHDA, CDR2 SQIVND (reference sequence). The CDR3 is made up of 15 amino acids. The CDR3 spells CASSRGGSPTYEQYF. In DNA form, the CDR3 reads TGTGCCAGTAGTCGGGGGGGATCCCCCACCTACGAGCAGTACTTC.

The chain employs TRBV10-3 and TRBJ2-1, with D perhaps matching TRBD1 or TRBD2 (6 bases each). CDR1 is ENHRY, CDR2 SYGVKD, per germline. This CDR3 is built from 14 residues. The V and J ends lost 4 bases and 9 bases respectively, with 16 bases between them. The CDR3 reads CAISALTGAGEQFF. The CDR3 DNA is TGTGCCATCAGTGCCCTCACGGGGGCCGGTGAGCAGTTCTTC.

Only a few counts were recorded for this clone. The chain joins TRBV5-3 to TRBJ2-3; D tentatively fits TRBD1 or TRBD2 (6 bases each). TRBV5-3 is assigned to the ORF class and has an uncertain function. The CDR3 has 15 amino acids. The V end lost 3 bases, the J end lost 2 bases, and 13 bases lay between the germline ends. CDR3 loop: CARSSGRDNTDTQYF. CDR3 nucleotides: TGTGCCAGAAGCTCCGGGCGGGACAACACAGATACGCAGTATTTT.

The chain couples TRBV11-2 to TRBJ1-4, with 7 bases that match TRBD1. Germline lookup yields CDR1 SGHAT and CDR2 FQNNGV. With 3 bases clipped from V and 3 bases from J, the junction kept 4 bases outside the gene matches. This CDR3 has 15 amino acids. The CDR3 spells CASSLGGTANEKLFF. CDR3 sequence (DNA): TGTGCCAGCAGCTTGGGAGGGACAGCTAATGAAAAACTGTTTTTT.

The count of this clone is one. The V gene is TRBV5-4, the J gene TRBJ1-5; D possibly corresponds to TRBD1 (5 bases). Germline CDR1 SGHNT, CDR2 YYREEE (reference sequence). This CDR3 has 15 amino acids. V was cut by 2 bases and J by 5 bases, with 14 bases left in between. CDR3: CASSLTTADYQPQHF. CDR3 in DNA: TGTGCCAGCAGCTTAACGACAGCTGACTATCAGCCCCAGCATTTT.

V and J are TRBV2 and TRBJ2-5; no definite D call. This CDR3 has 18 amino acids. In germline, CDR1 is SNHLY, CDR2 FYNNEI. V gave up 7 bases and J gave up 0 bases, with 24 bases separating them. CDR3 in DNA: TGTGCCAGCAATAGAATGGTGTTGAGCGCCGAGTACCAAGAGACCCAGTACTTC. It is translated as CASNRMVLSAEYQETQYF. Full variable domain (outside the CDR3, taken from reference TRBV2 and TRBJ2-5): EPEVTQTPSHQVTQMGQEVILRCVPISNHLYFYWYRQILGQKVEFLVSFYNNEISEKSEIFDDQFSVERPDGSNFTLKIRSTKLEDSAMYFCASNRMVLSAEYQETQYFGPGTRLLVL.

V and J are TRBV2 and TRBJ2-5; a weak D match, TRBD1 (6 bases). Germline loops: CDR1 SNHLY, CDR2 FYNNEI. This CDR3 is 16 amino acids long. Trimming removed 7 bases at V and 1 base at J, with 19 bases between. CDR3 nucleotides: TGTGCCAGCAATCGTGGAAGGGGGAACCCCCAAGAGACCCAGTACTTC. Its translation: CASNRGRGNPQETQYF.

The chain employs TRBV28 and TRBJ2-7; TRBD2 aligns across 10 bases. Trimming removed 1 base from V and 6 bases from J; junction bases left unmatched: 15. The CDR3 sequence is 18 residues long. Per germline, CDR1 MDHEN and CDR2 SYDVKM. The CDR3 reads CASSLSSLFGSGRFEQYF. The CDR3 nucleotides read TGTGCCAGCAGTTTATCCTCGTTGTTTGGTAGCGGGAGGTTCGAGCAGTACTTC. Looking up the rest from reference TRBV28 and TRBJ2-7 gives the full variable domain: DVKVTQSSRYLVKRTGEKVFLECVQDMDHENMFWYRQDPGLGLRLIYFSYDVKMKEKGDIPEGYSVSREKKERFSLILESASTNQTSMYLCASSLSSLFGSGRFEQYFGPGTRLTVT.

The chain joins TRBV19 to TRBJ1-1; 12 bases map to TRBD1. With V trimmed by 9 bases and J by 4 bases, 6 bases remained unmatched. The CDR3 contains 14 residues. In germline, CDR1 is LNHDA, CDR2 SQIVND (reference sequence). CDR3: CASGTGGSRTEAFF. The DNA of the CDR3 is TGTGCCAGCGGGACAGGGGGCTCGCGCACTGAAGCTTTCTTT.

There are a few counts of this clone. V usage is TRBV30 and J usage is TRBJ2-7; TRBD2 aligns across 8 bases. V dropped 2 bases and J dropped 7; count of bases not matched to a gene: 13. Germline loops: CDR1 GTSNPN, CDR2 SVGIG (reference sequence). The CDR3 is 15 amino acids. The DNA for the CDR3 is TGTGCCTGGAGTCCCTTCGGGGGGGGCCTAGGAGAGCAGTACTTC. Protein product: CAWSPFGGGLGEQYF.

The chain links TRBV27 to TRBJ2-7; TRBD2 might be the D (5 bases). The CDR3 is made up of 14 amino acids. Looked up from germline, CDR1 is MNHEY and CDR2 is SMNVEV (reference sequence). Trimming shortened V by 3 bases and J by 1 base, and 10 bases separated the two germline ends. CDR3 region: CASSLVGESYEQYF. The CDR3 DNA reads as TGTGCCAGCAGTTTGGTGGGAGAGTCCTACGAGCAGTACTTC.

The chain couples TRBV4-2 to TRBJ2-7, with D tentatively TRBD1 or TRBD2 (6 bases each). Per germline, CDR1 LGHNA and CDR2 YNFKEQ. Trimming removed 0 bases at V and 6 bases at J, with 18 bases between. This CDR3 has 16 residues. In DNA, the CDR3 is TGTGCCAGCAGCCAAGACCATGGGGGGCTGGGGGGCGAGCAGTACTTC. This gives the protein CASSQDHGGLGGEQYF.

CDR3: CASSEAVGGRNQPQHF. The CDR3 bases are TGTGCCAGCAGTGAAGCTGTTGGGGGGCGCAATCAGCCCCAGCATTTT. This chain connects TRBV6-1 to TRBJ1-5; D possibly corresponds to TRBD1 (6 bases). Trimming removed 0 bases from V and 2 bases from J, with 11 bases in between. Germline-derived CDR1 and CDR2 are MNHNS and SASEGT. The CDR3 contains 16 residues.